This record covers a single T cell receptor (beta chain). Its target is unknown. In TCRdb, the RT-PCR reads were re-called with MiXCR into one record per CDR3 protein. This sample has about 520,000 distinct CDR3 sequences, with 6% to 9% found just once. The V gene end was trimmed by 4 bases and the J gene end by 7 bases; junction bases not matched to a gene: 6. CDR3 size: 13 residues. Germline V gives CDR1 DFQATT, CDR2 SNEGSKA (reference sequence). This entry is derived from a study of response to subunit inactivated influenza vaccine. General study findings and limits: A suggestion made by the authors is that each seasonal influenza vaccination recruits few new T cells.

The chain uses TRBV20-1 and TRBJ2-2; 7 bases match TRBD1. The source material was PBMCs from blood, sampled around 25 months after vaccination. The receptor comes from a man in his fifties or sixties who received an inactivated influenza vaccine. The CDR3 nucleotides are TGCAGTGCTACGTACAGGGGTAACGGGGAGCTGTTTTTT. Protein sequence: CSATYRGNGELFF.